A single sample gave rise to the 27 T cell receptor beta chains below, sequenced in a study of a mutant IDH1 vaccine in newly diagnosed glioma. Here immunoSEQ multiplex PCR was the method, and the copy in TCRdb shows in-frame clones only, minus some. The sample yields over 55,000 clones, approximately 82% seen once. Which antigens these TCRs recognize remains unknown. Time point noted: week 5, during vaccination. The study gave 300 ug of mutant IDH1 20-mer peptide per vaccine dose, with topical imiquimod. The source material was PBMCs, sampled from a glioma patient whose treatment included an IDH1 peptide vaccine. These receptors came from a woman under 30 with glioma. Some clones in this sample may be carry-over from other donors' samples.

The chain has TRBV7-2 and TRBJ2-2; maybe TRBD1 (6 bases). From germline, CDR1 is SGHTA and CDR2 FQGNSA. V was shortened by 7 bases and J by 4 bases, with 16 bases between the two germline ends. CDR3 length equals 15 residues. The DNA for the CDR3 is TGTGCCAGCACCCCTCTAGGGGGACCCACCGGGGAGCTGTTTTTT. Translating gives CASTPLGGPTGELFF.

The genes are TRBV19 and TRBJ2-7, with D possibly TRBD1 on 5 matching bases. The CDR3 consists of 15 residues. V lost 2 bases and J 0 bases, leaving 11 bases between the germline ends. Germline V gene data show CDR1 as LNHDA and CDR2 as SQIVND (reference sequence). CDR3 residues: CASSIWGRDSYEQYF. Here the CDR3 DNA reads TGTGCCAGTAGTATATGGGGCAGGGACTCCTACGAGCAGTACTTC.

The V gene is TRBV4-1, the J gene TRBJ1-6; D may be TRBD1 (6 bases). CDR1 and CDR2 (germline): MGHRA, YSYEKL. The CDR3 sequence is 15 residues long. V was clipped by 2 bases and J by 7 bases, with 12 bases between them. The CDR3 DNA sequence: TGCGCCAGCAGCCAACAAGGGAGGGGGAATTCACCCCTCCACTTT. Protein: CASSQQGRGNSPLHF.

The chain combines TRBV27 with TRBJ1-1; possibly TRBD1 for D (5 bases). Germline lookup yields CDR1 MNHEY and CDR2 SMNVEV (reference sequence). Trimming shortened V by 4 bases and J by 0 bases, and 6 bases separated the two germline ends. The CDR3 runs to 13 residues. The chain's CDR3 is CASSSTVNTEAFF. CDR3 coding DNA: TGTGCCAGCAGTTCGACAGTGAACACTGAAGCTTTCTTT.

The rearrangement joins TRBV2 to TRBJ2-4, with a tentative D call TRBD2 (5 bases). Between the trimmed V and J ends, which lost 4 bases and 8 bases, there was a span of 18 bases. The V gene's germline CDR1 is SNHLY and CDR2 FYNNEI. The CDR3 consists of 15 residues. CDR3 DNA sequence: TGTGCCAGCAGTGGCCCAAGGGCCAAGAGGGACATTCAGTACTTC. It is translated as CASSGPRAKRDIQYF. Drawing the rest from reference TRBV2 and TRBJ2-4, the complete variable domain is EPEVTQTPSHQVTQMGQEVILRCVPISNHLYFYWYRQILGQKVEFLVSFYNNEISEKSEIFDDQFSVERPDGSNFTLKIRSTKLEDSAMYFCASSGPRAKRDIQYFGAGTRLSVL.

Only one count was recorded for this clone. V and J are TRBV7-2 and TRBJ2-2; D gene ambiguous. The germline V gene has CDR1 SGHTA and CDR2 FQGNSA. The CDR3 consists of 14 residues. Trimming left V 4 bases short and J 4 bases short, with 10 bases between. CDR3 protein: CASSSRHSTGELFF. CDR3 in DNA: TGTGCCAGCAGCTCCCGACATTCCACCGGGGAGCTGTTTTTT.

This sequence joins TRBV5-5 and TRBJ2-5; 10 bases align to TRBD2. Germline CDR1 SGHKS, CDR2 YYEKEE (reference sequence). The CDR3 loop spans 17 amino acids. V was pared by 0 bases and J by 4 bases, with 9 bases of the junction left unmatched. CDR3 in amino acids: CASSLELAGGWRETQYF. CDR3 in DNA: TGTGCCAGCAGCTTGGAGTTAGCGGGAGGTTGGAGAGAGACCCAGTACTTC.

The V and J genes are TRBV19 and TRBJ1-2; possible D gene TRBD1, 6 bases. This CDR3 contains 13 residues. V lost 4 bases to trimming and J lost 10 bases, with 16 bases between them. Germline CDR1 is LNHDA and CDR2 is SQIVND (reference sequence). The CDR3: CASSTDPDSYYTF. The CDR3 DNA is TGTGCCAGTAGTACGGATCCGGACAGCTACTACACCTTC.

This CDR3 is CASSLSTGVGPQHF. DNA of the CDR3: TGTGCCAGCAGTTTATCGACCGGGGTGGGGCCCCAGCATTTT. This chain links TRBV27 with TRBJ1-5; D not certain. Trimming pared 0 bases from V and 9 bases from J, leaving 12 bases between. Germline CDR1 and CDR2: MNHEY and SMNVEV (reference sequence). CDR3 length equals 14 residues.

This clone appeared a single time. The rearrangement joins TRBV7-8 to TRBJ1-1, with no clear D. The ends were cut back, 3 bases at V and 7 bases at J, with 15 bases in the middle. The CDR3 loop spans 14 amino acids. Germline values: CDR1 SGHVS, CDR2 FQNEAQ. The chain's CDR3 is CASSLYGSRIEAFF. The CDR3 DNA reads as TGTGCCAGCAGCTTGTACGGGAGTAGGATTGAAGCTTTCTTT.

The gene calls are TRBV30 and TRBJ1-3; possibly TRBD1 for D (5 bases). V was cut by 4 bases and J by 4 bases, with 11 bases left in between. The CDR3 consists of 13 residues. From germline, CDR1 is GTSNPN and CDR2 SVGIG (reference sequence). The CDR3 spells CAWNPGSGNTIYF. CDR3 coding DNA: TGTGCCTGGAATCCAGGGTCAGGAAACACCATATATTTT. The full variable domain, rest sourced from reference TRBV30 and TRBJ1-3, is SQTIHQWPATLVQPVGSPLSLECTVEGTSNPNLYWYRQAAGRGLQLLFYSVGIGQISSEVPQNLSASRPQDRQFILSSKKLLLSDSGFYLCAWNPGSGNTIYFGEGSWLTVV.

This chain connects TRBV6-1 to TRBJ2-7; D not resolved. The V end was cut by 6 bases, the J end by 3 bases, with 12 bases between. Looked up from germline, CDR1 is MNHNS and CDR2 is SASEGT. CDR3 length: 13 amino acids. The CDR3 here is CASRETGLYEQYF. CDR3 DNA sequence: TGTGCCAGCAGAGAAACGGGCCTCTACGAGCAGTACTTC.

In DNA form, the CDR3 reads TGCGCCAGCAGCCAGCCGACTAGCGGGAGATACGAGCAGTACTTC. Protein product: CASSQPTSGRYEQYF. The rearrangement uses TRBV4-1 and TRBJ2-7; TRBD2 agrees at 12 bases. CDR3 length: 15 amino acids. Germline CDR1 and CDR2: MGHRA and YSYEKL. V was clipped by 3 bases and J by 4 bases; unmatched bases: 4.

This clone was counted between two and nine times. CDR3: CASRVGGLETQYF. The CDR3 DNA is TGTGCCAGCAGGGTCGGGGGGCTGGAGACCCAGTACTTC. V is TRBV2 and J is TRBJ2-5, with D tentatively TRBD2 (7 bases). From germline, CDR1 is SNHLY and CDR2 FYNNEI. The CDR3 runs to 13 residues. The germline V and J ends were trimmed by 6 bases and 5 bases, with 13 bases remaining between them.

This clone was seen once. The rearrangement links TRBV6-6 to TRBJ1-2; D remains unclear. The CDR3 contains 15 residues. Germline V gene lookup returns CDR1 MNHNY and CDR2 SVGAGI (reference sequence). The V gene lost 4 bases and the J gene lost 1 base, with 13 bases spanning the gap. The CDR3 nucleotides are TGTGCCAGCAGTTCCACATCAAGGAGTAACTATGGCTACACCTTC. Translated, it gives CASSSTSRSNYGYTF.

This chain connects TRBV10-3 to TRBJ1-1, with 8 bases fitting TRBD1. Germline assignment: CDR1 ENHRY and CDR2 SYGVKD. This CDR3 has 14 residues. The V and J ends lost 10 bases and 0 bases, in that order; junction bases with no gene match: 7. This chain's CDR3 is CASGTGELNTEAFF. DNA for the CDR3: TGTGCCAGCGGGACAGGAGAATTGAACACTGAAGCTTTCTTT.

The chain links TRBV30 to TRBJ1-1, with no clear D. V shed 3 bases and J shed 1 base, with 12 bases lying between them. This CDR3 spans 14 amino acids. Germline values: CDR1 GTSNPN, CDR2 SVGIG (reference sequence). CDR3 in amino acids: CAWSPGLGNTEAFF. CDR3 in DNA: TGTGCCTGGAGCCCTGGACTCGGGAACACTGAAGCTTTCTTT.

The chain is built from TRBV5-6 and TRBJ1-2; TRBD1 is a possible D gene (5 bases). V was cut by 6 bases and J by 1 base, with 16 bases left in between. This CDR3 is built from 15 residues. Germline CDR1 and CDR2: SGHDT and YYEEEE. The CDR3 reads CASTNPGRNNYGYTF. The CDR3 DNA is TGTGCCAGCACCAACCCGGGACGGAATAACTATGGCTACACCTTC. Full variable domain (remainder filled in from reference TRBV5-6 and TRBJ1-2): DAGVTQSPTHLIKTRGQQVTLRCSPKSGHDTVSWYQQALGQGPQFIFQYYEEEERQRGNFPDRFSGHQFPNYSSELNVNALLLGDSALYLCASTNPGRNNYGYTFGSGTRLTVV.

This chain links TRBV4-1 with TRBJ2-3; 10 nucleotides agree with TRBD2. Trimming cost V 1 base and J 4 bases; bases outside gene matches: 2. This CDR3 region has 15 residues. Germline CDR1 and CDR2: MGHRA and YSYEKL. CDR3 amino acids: CASSQGLAGSDTQYF. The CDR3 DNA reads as TGCGCCAGCAGCCAAGGACTAGCGGGCTCAGATACGCAGTATTTT.

The CDR3 DNA follows: TGTGCCAGCAGCGTAGGGGGGCTTCCCCATCAGCCCCAGCATTTT. It specifies CASSVGGLPHQPQHF. The chain combines TRBV9 with TRBJ1-5; maybe TRBD1 (6 bases). Germline V gives CDR1 SGDLS, CDR2 YYNGEE. Trimming took off 0 bases at V and 5 bases at J, with 12 bases between the two ends. The length of the CDR3 is 15 residues.

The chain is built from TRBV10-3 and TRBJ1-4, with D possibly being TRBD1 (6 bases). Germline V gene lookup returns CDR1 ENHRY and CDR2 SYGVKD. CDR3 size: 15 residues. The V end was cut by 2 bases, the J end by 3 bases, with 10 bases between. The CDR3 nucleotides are TGTGCCATCAGTGAGCTCGGGGGGCCTAATGAAAAACTGTTTTTT. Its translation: CAISELGGPNEKLFF.

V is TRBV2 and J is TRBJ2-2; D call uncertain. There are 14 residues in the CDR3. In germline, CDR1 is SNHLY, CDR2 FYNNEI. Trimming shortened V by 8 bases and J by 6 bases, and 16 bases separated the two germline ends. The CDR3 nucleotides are TGTGCCAGCCGCCCCCCCGGTGGCGCCGGGGAGCTGTTTTTT. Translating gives CASRPPGGAGELFF.

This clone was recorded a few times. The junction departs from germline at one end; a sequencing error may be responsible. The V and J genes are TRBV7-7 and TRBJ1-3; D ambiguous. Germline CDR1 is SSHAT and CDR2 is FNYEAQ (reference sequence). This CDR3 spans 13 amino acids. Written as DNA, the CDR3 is TGTGCTAGCAGCTTGCAGAATCGGGGCACCATATATTTT. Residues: CASSLQNRGTIYF.

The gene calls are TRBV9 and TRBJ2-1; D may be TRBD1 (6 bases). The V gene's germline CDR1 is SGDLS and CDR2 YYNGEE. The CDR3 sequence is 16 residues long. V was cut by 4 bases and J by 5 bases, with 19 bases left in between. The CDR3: CASSRAAGELDNEQFF. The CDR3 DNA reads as TGTGCCAGCAGCCGGGCGGCAGGGGAGCTCGACAATGAGCAGTTCTTC.

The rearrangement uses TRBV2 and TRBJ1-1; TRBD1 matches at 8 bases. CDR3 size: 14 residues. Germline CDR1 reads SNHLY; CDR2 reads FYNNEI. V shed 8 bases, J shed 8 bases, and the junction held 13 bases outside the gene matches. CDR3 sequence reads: CASVQGQGAREAFF. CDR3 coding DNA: TGTGCCAGCGTCCAAGGGCAGGGGGCGCGGGAAGCTTTCTTT.

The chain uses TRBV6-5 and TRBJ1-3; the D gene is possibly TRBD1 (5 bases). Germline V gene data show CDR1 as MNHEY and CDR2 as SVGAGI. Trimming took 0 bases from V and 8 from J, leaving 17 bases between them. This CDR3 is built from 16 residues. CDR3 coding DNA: TGTGCCAGCAGTTACTCGAAGTGGGGTTTGGGGGACACCATATATTTT. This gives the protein CASSYSKWGLGDTIYF.

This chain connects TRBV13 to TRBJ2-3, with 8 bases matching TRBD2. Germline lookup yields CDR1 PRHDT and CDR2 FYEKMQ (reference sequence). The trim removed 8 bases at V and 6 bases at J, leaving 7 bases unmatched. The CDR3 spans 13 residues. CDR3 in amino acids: CASPGLVLDTQYF. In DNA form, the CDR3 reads TGTGCCAGCCCGGGACTAGTACTTGATACGCAGTATTTT.